These 30 T cell receptor beta chains were all obtained from the same sample, sequenced in a study of blood T cell repertoires in COVID-19. TCRdb's table, derived via immunoSEQ multiplex PCR, lists solely in-frame clones and lacks some. The sample comprises approximately 54,000 clones, 85% to 95% of which are singletons, and roughly 3.6% rests with the top ten. The specimen was peripheral blood. These receptors were collected from a man aged 45 to 65 with acute or convalescent COVID-19.

The rearrangement joins TRBV5-4 to TRBJ2-7, with 7 nucleotides matching TRBD1. The V gene's germline CDR1 is SGHNT and CDR2 YYREEE (reference sequence). Trimming took 4 bases from V and 2 from J; bases not matched to a gene: 9. The CDR3 extends over 15 amino acids. The chain's CDR3 is CASSLGTASTYEQYF. For the CDR3, the DNA is TGTGCCAGCAGCCTGGGGACAGCCTCAACCTACGAGCAGTACTTC.

The chain recombines TRBV10-2 with TRBJ1-6; 7 bases are shared with TRBD1. The length of the CDR3 is 13 residues. Germline CDR1 reads WSHSY; CDR2 reads SAAADI. V dropped 5 bases and J dropped 5; count of bases not matched to a gene: 0. The CDR3 DNA reads as TGCGCCAGCAGTCAGGGGGATAATTCACCCCTCCACTTT. Residues: CASSQGDNSPLHF.

In this sample, this clone turned up a few times. The CDR3 DNA reads as TGTGCCTGGAAGGCGGGAAGCTCCTACAATGAGCAGTTCTTC. It is translated as CAWKAGSSYNEQFF. The chain joins TRBV30 to TRBJ2-1, with a tentative D call TRBD2 (6 bases). V lost 4 bases and J lost 0, with 10 bases in between. The CDR3 length is 14 residues. Germline V CDR1 and CDR2: GTSNPN, SVGIG (reference sequence).

The chain couples TRBV29-1 to TRBJ2-7, with D maybe TRBD1 (6 bases). The CDR3 length is 15 residues. Germline assignment: CDR1 SQVTM and CDR2 ANQGSEA. The V and J ends lost 4 bases and 1 base respectively, with 17 bases between them. CDR3 nucleotides: TGCAGCGTTGTTTACAGGGTTTTTTCGTCCTACGAGCAGTACTTC. Protein sequence: CSVVYRVFSSYEQYF.

V usage is TRBV9 and J usage is TRBJ2-2; TRBD2 agrees at 8 bases. The V and J ends lost 0 bases and 1 base, in that order; junction bases with no gene match: 8. The CDR3 length is 18 residues. From germline, CDR1 is SGDLS and CDR2 YYNGEE. DNA of the CDR3: TGTGCCAGCAGCGTAGCCCCCACGGGAGGGATGAACACCGGGGAGCTGTTTTTT. Its protein product is CASSVAPTGGMNTGELFF.

The V and J genes are TRBV7-9 and TRBJ1-1; 7 nucleotides align to TRBD1. The length of the CDR3 is 14 residues. CDR1 is SEHNR, CDR2 FQNEAQ, per germline (reference sequence). V gave up 3 bases and J gave up 5 bases; unmatched junction bases: 6. The CDR3 sequence: CASSFGTDSTEAFF. The CDR3 DNA is TGTGCCAGCAGCTTTGGGACAGACTCGACTGAAGCTTTCTTT.

The V call is TRBV10-1, the J call TRBJ1-2, with D hard to call. From germline, CDR1 is WNHNN and CDR2 SYGVQD (reference sequence). The CDR3 is 11 residues long. Trimming stripped 3 bases from V and 4 bases from J, with 3 bases between. This chain's CDR3 is CASSDSYGYTF. The CDR3 DNA follows: TGCGCCAGCAGTGACAGCTATGGCTACACCTTC.

The J gene is TRBJ2-2, the V gene TRBV11-2, with D possibly being TRBD2 (6 bases). The CDR3 runs 17 residues. With 5 bases removed from V and 7 bases from J, the gap between germline ends came to 23 bases. CDR1 SGHAT and CDR2 FQNNGV come from the germline V gene. The CDR3 region is CASSRGRGGRNDGELFF. In DNA, the CDR3 is TGTGCCAGCAGCAGGGGCCGTGGAGGGAGAAATGACGGGGAGCTGTTTTTT.

This chain joins TRBV29-1 and TRBJ2-3; D is possibly TRBD2 (5 bases). This CDR3 comprises 14 residues. Trimming took 7 bases from V and 2 from J, leaving 16 bases between them. Germline V gives CDR1 SQVTM, CDR2 ANQGSEA. The chain's CDR3 is CSAAGIKLTDTQYF. CDR3 bases: TGCAGCGCTGCCGGGATAAAGCTCACAGATACGCAGTATTTT.

The V gene is TRBV30, the J gene TRBJ2-1; 13 positions agree with TRBD2. This CDR3 has 16 residues. Germline V CDR1 and CDR2: GTSNPN, SVGIG (reference sequence). After removal of 4 bases from V and 4 bases from J, the junction contained 7 bases not matched to a gene. The CDR3 loop is CAWTSVTSGRYNEQFF. The CDR3 coding sequence is TGTGCCTGGACCTCCGTGACTAGCGGGAGGTACAATGAGCAGTTCTTC.

The V gene is TRBV30, the J gene TRBJ2-5; TRBD2 matches 8 bases. This CDR3 contains 16 residues. The V gene end was trimmed by 2 bases and the J gene end by 2 bases; junction bases not matched to a gene: 10. The germline V gene encodes CDR1 GTSNPN and CDR2 SVGIG (reference sequence). The CDR3 sequence: CAWSRLAGRGQETQYF. For the CDR3, the DNA is TGTGCCTGGAGTCGGCTAGCGGGTCGCGGGCAAGAGACCCAGTACTTC.

This sequence joins TRBV6-4 and TRBJ1-6; maybe TRBD1 (6 bases). Germline assignment: CDR1 MRHNA and CDR2 SNTAGT. V was pared by 6 bases and J by 6 bases, with 9 bases between. CDR3 length: 13 amino acids. CDR3 in DNA: TGTGCCAGCAGGGACAGCCCTAATTCACCCCTCCACTTT. Its translation is CASRDSPNSPLHF.

The chain is built from TRBV5-1 and TRBJ2-1; a weak D match, TRBD1 (6 bases). Between the trimmed V and J ends, which lost 5 bases and 9 bases, there was a span of 18 bases. Germline assignment: CDR1 SGHRS and CDR2 YFSETQ. The CDR3 is made up of 14 amino acids. CDR3 region: CASRLTTGLGEQFF. Here the CDR3 DNA reads TGCGCCAGCAGACTAACTACAGGGTTGGGTGAGCAGTTCTTC.

J is TRBJ2-1 and V is TRBV20-1, with D uncertain. The V end lost 1 base, the J end lost 10 bases, and 8 bases lay between the germline ends. Germline CDR1 is DFQATT and CDR2 is SNEGSKA (reference sequence). The CDR3 contains 11 residues. This CDR3 is CSARASEEQFF. The CDR3 DNA sequence: TGCAGTGCTAGAGCAAGCGAAGAGCAGTTCTTC.

The chain has TRBV14 and TRBJ2-3; TRBD1 agrees at 9 bases. Trimming took 1 base from V and 3 from J; bases not matched to a gene: 8. This CDR3 is 17 amino acids long. Germline CDR1 is SGHDN and CDR2 is FVKESK. The CDR3 loop reads CASSQVVGTGRTDTQYF. The CDR3 bases are TGTGCCAGCAGCCAAGTCGTAGGGACAGGGAGGACAGATACGCAGTATTTT.

The gene calls are TRBV16 and TRBJ2-2, with 9 bases identical to TRBD1. Germline loops: CDR1 KGHSY, CDR2 FQNENV. The ends lost 8 bases at V and 5 bases at J; junction bases unmatched: 9. The CDR3 has 15 amino acids. CDR3 loop: CASCRDRVKTGELFF. The CDR3 DNA reads as TGTGCCAGCTGCCGGGACAGGGTAAAGACCGGGGAGCTGTTTTTT.

J is TRBJ2-7 and V is TRBV9; 8 nucleotides match TRBD2. This CDR3 has 15 residues. V lost 2 bases, J lost 2 bases, and 6 bases stayed unmatched. Germline CDR1 reads SGDLS; CDR2 reads YYNGEE. The CDR3, as DNA: TGTGCCAGCAGCGTCGGGGGGGCGACTCCCTACGAGCAGTACTTC. Protein product: CASSVGGATPYEQYF.

This chain connects TRBV14 to TRBJ1-6, with a possible D match to TRBD1 (5 bases). V dropped 4 bases and J dropped 10 bases, with 11 bases sitting between them. The CDR3 loop spans 13 amino acids. CDR1 SGHDN and CDR2 FVKESK come from the germline V gene. Here the CDR3 DNA reads TGTGCCAGCAGCCTCAGGGAAGGATCACCCCTCCACTTT. Amino acid sequence: CASSLREGSPLHF.

The chain uses TRBV27 and TRBJ1-5; 7 bases fit TRBD1. The CDR3 loop spans 14 amino acids. The germline CDR1 and CDR2 sequences are MNHEY and SMNVEV (reference sequence). Trimming removed 4 bases from V and 3 bases from J; junction bases left unmatched: 3. The CDR3 bases are TGTGCCAGCAGTTCGGGACAGCTCAATCAGCCCCAGCATTTT. It codes for CASSSGQLNQPQHF.

This chain joins TRBV4-3 and TRBJ2-3; no reliable D call. The CDR3 is 14 amino acids. Germline values: CDR1 LGHNA, CDR2 YSLEER. V lost 0 bases, J lost 6 bases, and 10 bases lay in between. DNA for the CDR3: TGCGCCAGCAGCCAAGATTCGTCCACTGATACGCAGTATTTT. This encodes CASSQDSSTDTQYF.

The genes are TRBV7-2 and TRBJ2-5; 9 positions match TRBD2. CDR3 size: 13 residues. The V and J ends lost 6 bases and 2 bases, in that order; junction bases with no gene match: 1. Looked up from germline, CDR1 is SGHTA and CDR2 is FQGNSA. CDR3 sequence reads: CASSSGSQETQYF. CDR3 DNA: TGTGCCAGCAGTAGCGGGAGTCAAGAGACCCAGTACTTC.

The rearrangement joins TRBV5-1 to TRBJ1-6, with 8 bases lining up with TRBD1. Germline trimming cut 0 bases from V and 11 bases from J; bases unmatched to any gene: 1. The CDR3 runs to 13 residues. Per germline, CDR1 SGHRS and CDR2 YFSETQ. This CDR3 reads CASSLGQGTPLHF. CDR3 nucleotide sequence: TGCGCCAGCAGCTTGGGACAGGGGACACCCCTCCACTTT.

This chain connects TRBV18 to TRBJ2-4; maybe TRBD2 (6 bases). V lost 2 bases and J 3 bases, leaving 11 bases between the germline ends. CDR1 and CDR2 from the germline V gene are KGHSH and LQKENI. This CDR3 comprises 15 residues. The CDR3 loop reads CASSPGGPGKNIQYF. CDR3 DNA sequence: TGTGCCAGCTCACCAGGAGGGCCGGGCAAAAACATTCAGTACTTC.

V usage is TRBV5-1 and J usage is TRBJ1-3, with 9 bases identical to TRBD1. This CDR3 is 14 amino acids long. The V and J ends lost 0 bases and 8 bases, in that order; junction bases with no gene match: 3. Germline V gene data show CDR1 as SGHRS and CDR2 as YFSETQ. The CDR3 DNA reads TGCGCCAGCAGCTTGGAGACAGGGGGATACACCATATATTTT. Translation gives CASSLETGGYTIYF.

The V gene is TRBV9, the J gene TRBJ2-5; a possible D gene is TRBD2 (6 bases). The CDR3 runs 13 residues. V shed 6 bases and J shed 2 bases, with 11 bases lying between them. From germline, CDR1 is SGDLS and CDR2 YYNGEE. Here the CDR3 reads CASNGGRQETQYF. The DNA of the CDR3 is TGTGCCAGCAACGGAGGGAGACAAGAGACCCAGTACTTC.

This clone was seen more than once but under ten times. This chain links TRBV9 with TRBJ2-7, with 7 bases aligning to TRBD1. Germline V gene sequence: CDR1 SGDLS, CDR2 YYNGEE. The CDR3 has 14 residues. V was clipped by 4 bases and J by 9 bases; unmatched bases: 13. The CDR3 nucleotides read TGTGCCAGCAGCCAGGGACAGTCCGGCCTTGGGCAGTACTTC. Amino acids: CASSQGQSGLGQYF.

This chain links TRBV7-9 with TRBJ1-2; 7 positions match TRBD1. Unmatched junction bases numbered 11, after V lost 4 bases and J lost 0 bases. Germline V gives CDR1 SEHNR, CDR2 FQNEAQ (reference sequence). The CDR3 loop spans 17 amino acids. The DNA for the CDR3 is TGTGCCAGCAGCTACCTACAGGGGAAAATGGCTAACTATGGCTACACCTTC. It codes for CASSYLQGKMANYGYTF.

This chain connects TRBV6-5 to TRBJ2-3; D is possibly TRBD2 (5 bases). This CDR3 has 14 amino acids. Per germline, CDR1 MNHEY and CDR2 SVGAGI. Trimming shortened V by 7 bases and J by 5 bases, and 16 bases separated the two germline ends. CDR3 sequence reads: CASISREGGDTQYF. CDR3 bases: TGTGCCAGCATCAGTCGGGAAGGCGGAGATACGCAGTATTTT.

The chain links TRBV29-1 to TRBJ2-2, with 8 nucleotides matching TRBD2. Per germline, CDR1 SQVTM and CDR2 ANQGSEA. CDR3 length: 13 amino acids. V trimming: 8 bases; J trimming: 4 bases; junction bases outside the gene matches: 6. The CDR3 nucleotides read TGCAGCTGTCGCCGGGGGGGCACCGGGGAGCTGTTTTTT. It specifies CSCRRGGTGELFF.

This rearrangement joins TRBV18 to TRBJ2-7; D perhaps matches TRBD1 (6 bases). This CDR3 has 14 amino acids. CDR1 is KGHSH, CDR2 LQKENI, per germline. V dropped 3 bases and J dropped 5 bases, with 14 bases sitting between them. CDR3 nucleotide sequence: TGTGCCAGCTCACCGCAGGGGTTCAGAGACGAGCAGTACTTC. Translating gives CASSPQGFRDEQYF.